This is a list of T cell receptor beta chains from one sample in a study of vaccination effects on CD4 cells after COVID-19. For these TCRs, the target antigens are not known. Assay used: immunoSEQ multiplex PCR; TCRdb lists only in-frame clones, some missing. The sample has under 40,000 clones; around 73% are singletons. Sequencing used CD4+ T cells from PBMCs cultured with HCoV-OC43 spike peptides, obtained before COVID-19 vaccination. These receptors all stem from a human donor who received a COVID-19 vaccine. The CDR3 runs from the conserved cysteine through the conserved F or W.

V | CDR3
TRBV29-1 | CSVDRRGQETQYF
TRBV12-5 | CASGLVLGPNTGELFF
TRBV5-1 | CASSLDGRDSYNEQFF
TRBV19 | CASSIDPRTVSGNTIYF
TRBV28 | CASSRDSVRSYEQYF
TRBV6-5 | CASSTGSTNTEAFF
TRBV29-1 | CSVTGAKETQYF
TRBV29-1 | CSVDSYGYTF
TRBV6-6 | CASSYTSGSTDTQYF
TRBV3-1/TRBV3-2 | CASTRLTEAFF
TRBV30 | CAWSPTGSLAQHF
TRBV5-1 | CASRPANYGYTF
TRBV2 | CASTRDRSYEQYF
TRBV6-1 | CASSEAWHDNSPLHF
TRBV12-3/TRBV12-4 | CASSPRIEAQHF
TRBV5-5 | CASSLLGGTNQPQHF
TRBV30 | CAWEGTLF
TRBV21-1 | CASSKTGGDSPLHF
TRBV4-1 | CASSQEAYGYTF
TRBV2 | CASNLDGGSSYNEQFF
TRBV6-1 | CASSEGPYEQYF
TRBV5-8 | CASSLSGSGTQYF
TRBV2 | CASSERRQANGYTF
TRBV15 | CATSRDNQPQHF
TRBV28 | CASSSPTVSPLHF
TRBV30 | CAWSPPGRLNQPQHF
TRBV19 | CASSIDTFYNEQFF
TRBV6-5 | CASSYSSGPYNEQFF
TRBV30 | CAWSSTDNSPLHF
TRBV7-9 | CASSSQGAIGTEAFF
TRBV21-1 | CASSITSGRILNEQFF
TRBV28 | CASSPLGEGSNQPQHF
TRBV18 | CASSPGGRQTQYF
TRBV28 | CASSSTPDTQYF
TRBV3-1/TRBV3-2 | CASSPLGAGSNYGYTF
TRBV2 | CASRAYEQYF
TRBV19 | CASSRGLGERGNQPQHF